Listed below are T cell receptor beta chains from one sample, sequenced in a study of blood T cell repertoires in COVID-19. Here immunoSEQ multiplex PCR was the method, and the copy in TCRdb shows in-frame clones only, minus some. The repertoire has over 100,000 clones, around nine tenths of them found once; the top ten carry 19%. The source material was peripheral blood. The receptors stem from a human donor with acute or convalescent COVID-19. The donor label of this sample is uncertain. CDR3s include the opening cysteine and the closing phenylalanine or tryptophan. The order of the fields is J gene, clone size, D gene, V gene, CDR3 DNA, CDR3 protein. The D gene is left open where the match is weak. Clone size is not always given. Where it is, it says once, few, many or a class for expanded clones.

j_call: TRBJ1-2; clone_size: -; d_call: -; v_call: TRBV29-1; cdr3_nt: TGCAGCGTTCTCGACAGGCACTATGGCTACACCTTC; cdr3_aa: CSVLDRHYGYTF
j_call: TRBJ2-1; clone_size: -; d_call: TRBD2; v_call: TRBV7-3; cdr3_nt: TGTGCCAGCAGCCAAAGCGGGGGGGCTTCCTACAATGAGCAGTTCTTC; cdr3_aa: CASSQSGGASYNEQFF
j_call: TRBJ1-1; clone_size: -; d_call: -; v_call: TRBV6-6; cdr3_nt: TGTGCCAGCAGTCTATTGGCCCCGAACACTGAAGCTTTCTTT; cdr3_aa: CASSLLAPNTEAFF
j_call: TRBJ1-3; clone_size: -; d_call: -; v_call: TRBV6-1; cdr3_nt: TGTGCCAGCAGTGAAGCTGGGGCCTCTGGAAACACCATATATTTT; cdr3_aa: CASSEAGASGNTIYF
j_call: TRBJ1-6; clone_size: -; d_call: TRBD1; v_call: TRBV10-3; cdr3_nt: TGTGCCATCAGTACCGGGACAGGGTTGGTTCCCCTCCACTTT; cdr3_aa: CAISTGTGLVPLHF
j_call: TRBJ1-5; clone_size: -; d_call: -; v_call: TRBV6-4; cdr3_nt: TGTGCCAGCAGTGTTGCGACACCGGAGGGCAATCAGCCCCAGCATTTT; cdr3_aa: CASSVATPEGNQPQHF
j_call: TRBJ2-6; clone_size: once; d_call: -; v_call: TRBV6-5; cdr3_nt: TGTGCCAGCAGTTACTATAGCTCTGGGGCCAACGTCCTGACTTTC; cdr3_aa: CASSYYSSGANVLTF
j_call: TRBJ1-2; clone_size: -; d_call: -; v_call: TRBV7-9; cdr3_nt: TGTGCCAGCAGCTCACTCCAGGGGCCGCTCCTATCTGGCTACACCTTC; cdr3_aa: CASSSLQGPLLSGYTF
j_call: TRBJ1-5; clone_size: -; d_call: -; v_call: TRBV5-4; cdr3_nt: TGTGCCAGCAGCTTGGCACTCGATCAGCCCCAGCATTTT; cdr3_aa: CASSLALDQPQHF
j_call: TRBJ1-2; clone_size: -; d_call: -; v_call: TRBV5-4; cdr3_nt: TGTGCCAGCAGCCCATATCTGGCTTCTAACTATGGCTACACCTTC; cdr3_aa: CASSPYLASNYGYTF
j_call: TRBJ1-5; clone_size: few; d_call: -; v_call: TRBV28; cdr3_nt: TGTGCCAGCACCCCGGGGGGAGGGTATCAGCCCCAGCATTTT; cdr3_aa: CASTPGGGYQPQHF
j_call: TRBJ2-3; clone_size: -; d_call: -; v_call: TRBV7-2; cdr3_nt: TGTGCCAGCAGTCCGACTAGTTTTCCAGATACGCAGTATTTT; cdr3_aa: CASSPTSFPDTQYF
j_call: TRBJ1-1; clone_size: once; d_call: -; v_call: TRBV19; cdr3_nt: TGTGCCAGTCAACCACCTTACGGGGGAGACACTGAAGCTTTCTTT; cdr3_aa: CASQPPYGGDTEAFF
j_call: TRBJ1-3; clone_size: -; d_call: -; v_call: TRBV29-1; cdr3_nt: TGCAGCGCGACAGGAAGCTCTGGAAACACCATATATTTT; cdr3_aa: CSATGSSGNTIYF
j_call: TRBJ1-5; clone_size: few; d_call: -; v_call: TRBV5-5; cdr3_nt: TGTGCCAGCAGCTTGGTTGGGGGGGATAGCAATCAGCCCCAGCATTTT; cdr3_aa: CASSLVGGDSNQPQHF
j_call: TRBJ2-3; clone_size: -; d_call: -; v_call: TRBV3-1/TRBV3-2; cdr3_nt: TGTGCCAGCAGTCCTCGCAGGGGAGATACGCAGTATTTT; cdr3_aa: CASSPRRGDTQYF
j_call: TRBJ2-3; clone_size: -; d_call: TRBD2; v_call: TRBV6-6; cdr3_nt: TGTGCCAGCAGGGCGGGAGAGTACACAGATACGCAGTATTTT; cdr3_aa: CASRAGEYTDTQYF
j_call: TRBJ2-2; clone_size: -; d_call: TRBD1; v_call: TRBV6-7; cdr3_nt: TGTGCCAGCAGTTGGGACAGGGTCACCGGGGAGCTGTTTTTT; cdr3_aa: CASSWDRVTGELFF
j_call: TRBJ2-2; clone_size: -; d_call: TRBD1; v_call: TRBV18; cdr3_nt: TGTGCCAGCTCACCGGGACAGGGGAACACCGGGGAGCTGTTTTTT; cdr3_aa: CASSPGQGNTGELFF
j_call: TRBJ2-7; clone_size: -; d_call: -; v_call: TRBV28; cdr3_nt: TGTGCCAGCAGCCCCTCGGGGTCAGTCCACTACGAGCAGTACTTC; cdr3_aa: CASSPSGSVHYEQYF
j_call: TRBJ2-1; clone_size: -; d_call: TRBD2; v_call: TRBV18; cdr3_nt: TGTGCCAGCTCACCATCCGGGGGGAATGAGCAGTTCTTC; cdr3_aa: CASSPSGGNEQFF
j_call: TRBJ1-1; clone_size: -; d_call: TRBD1; v_call: TRBV19; cdr3_nt: TGTGCCAGTAGTATCTTGGGACAGTCCATAGAGGGGAACACTGAAGCTTTCTTT; cdr3_aa: CASSILGQSIEGNTEAFF
j_call: TRBJ2-7; clone_size: -; d_call: -; v_call: TRBV6-2/TRBV6-3; cdr3_nt: TGTGCCAGCAGCACCCAGAGGGTTTCCGAGCAGTACTTC; cdr3_aa: CASSTQRVSEQYF
j_call: TRBJ1-1; clone_size: once; d_call: TRBD1; v_call: TRBV30; cdr3_nt: TGTGCCTGGAGCCCCTTCGGGACAGTTGAAGCTTTCTTT; cdr3_aa: CAWSPFGTVEAFF
j_call: TRBJ2-3; clone_size: -; d_call: -; v_call: TRBV6-1; cdr3_nt: TGTGCCAGCAGTGAAGATCCGTTAGGGGTCGGGACAGATACGCAGTATTTT; cdr3_aa: CASSEDPLGVGTDTQYF
j_call: TRBJ2-7; clone_size: -; d_call: TRBD2; v_call: TRBV6-5; cdr3_nt: TGTGCCAGCAGTTACTCGCGACTAGCGGGAGGCGAGCAGTACTTC; cdr3_aa: CASSYSRLAGGEQYF
j_call: TRBJ2-7; clone_size: -; d_call: -; v_call: TRBV15; cdr3_nt: TGTGCCACCAGCAACAACTACGAGCAGTACTTC; cdr3_aa: CATSNNYEQYF
j_call: TRBJ1-4; clone_size: -; d_call: -; v_call: TRBV6-5; cdr3_nt: TGTGCCAGCAGTAGAGGCCGGAATGAAAAACTGTTTTTT; cdr3_aa: CASSRGRNEKLFF
j_call: TRBJ2-7; clone_size: -; d_call: -; v_call: TRBV7-9; cdr3_nt: TGTGCCAGCAGCTTAGACCTACGGGTCTACGAGCAGTACTTC; cdr3_aa: CASSLDLRVYEQYF
j_call: TRBJ2-1; clone_size: -; d_call: -; v_call: TRBV4-2; cdr3_nt: TGTGCCAGCAGCCAAGATTACGGGACACGAGAGCAGTTCTTC; cdr3_aa: CASSQDYGTREQFF
j_call: TRBJ1-3; clone_size: -; d_call: -; v_call: TRBV9; cdr3_nt: TGTGCCAGCAGCGCCCACTCTGGAAACACCATATATTTT; cdr3_aa: CASSAHSGNTIYF
j_call: TRBJ2-3; clone_size: -; d_call: TRBD2; v_call: TRBV5-1; cdr3_nt: TGCGCCAGCAGCGAGCGGGGGGGCACAGATACGCAGTATTTT; cdr3_aa: CASSERGGTDTQYF
j_call: TRBJ2-7; clone_size: -; d_call: -; v_call: TRBV19; cdr3_nt: TGTGCCAGTAGTAGCCTAGCCAACCCTGAATACTCCTACGAGCAGTACTTC; cdr3_aa: CASSSLANPEYSYEQYF
j_call: TRBJ2-7; clone_size: once; d_call: -; v_call: TRBV5-5; cdr3_nt: TGTGCCAGCAGCTATCAGGGATACGAGCAGTACTTC; cdr3_aa: CASSYQGYEQYF
j_call: TRBJ1-5; clone_size: -; d_call: -; v_call: TRBV5-1; cdr3_nt: TGCGCCAGCAGCTTGGATACAGGCCATGGGCAGCCCCAGCATTTT; cdr3_aa: CASSLDTGHGQPQHF